This T cell receptor (beta chain) was sequenced in a study of cytotoxic CD8 clonotypes in ibrutinib-treated CLL. The CDR3 is made up of 15 amino acids. Germline V CDR1 and CDR2: SNHLY, FYNNEI. V was clipped by 6 bases and J by 6 bases, with 18 bases between them. This clone was detected only a few times. Here immunoSEQ multiplex PCR was the method, and the copy in TCRdb shows in-frame clones only, minus some. The data show over 200,000 clones, 79% seen once. The J gene is TRBJ1-5, the V gene TRBV2; no reliable D call. The TCR sequence derives from a human donor with chronic lymphocytic leukemia. Sequencing was performed on PBMCs, taken after 12 months of ibrutinib treatment. For the CDR3, the DNA is TGTGCCAGCAGCGGACCCCCTACACTGGGTCAGCCCCAGCATTTT. Its translation is CASSGPPTLGQPQHF.